The 27 T cell receptor beta chains presented below share a single source sample, sequenced in a study of blood T cell repertoires in COVID-19. The repertoire was sequenced with immunoSEQ multiplex PCR; TCRdb's copy has only in-frame clones and lacks some. The table includes approximately 190,000 clones, approximately 82% detected once. Sequencing input: PBMCs or T cells enriched from blood (not recorded which). Source of these receptors: a woman aged 55-69 years with acute COVID-19.

This clone has a single count. The V call is TRBV4-3, the J call TRBJ1-6; 10 bases map to TRBD1. J gave up 7 bases and V 5 bases, and 11 bases lay outside the gene matches. Germline CDR1 and CDR2: LGHNA and YSLEER. The CDR3 loop spans 17 amino acids. CDR3: CASSVSGPGQGNSPLHF. The CDR3 coding sequence is TGCGCCAGCAGCGTTTCAGGACCGGGACAGGGGAATTCACCCCTCCACTTT.

This clone was counted a few times. The chain joins TRBV4-2 to TRBJ2-3; TRBD2 agrees at 7 bases. CDR1 is LGHNA and CDR2 is YNFKEQ in the germline V gene. Unmatched junction bases numbered 5, after V lost 0 bases and J lost 2 bases. CDR3 length equals 16 residues. CDR3 bases: TGTGCCAGCAGCCAAGAGGTGCTAGCGGCCACAGATACGCAGTATTTT. It yields the protein CASSQEVLAATDTQYF.

The V call is TRBV14, the J call TRBJ1-2; 10 bases match TRBD1. The V gene end was trimmed by 5 bases and the J gene end by 6 bases; junction bases not matched to a gene: 9. This CDR3 comprises 15 residues. The germline CDR1 and CDR2 sequences are SGHDN and FVKESK. The CDR3 region is CASSSRQGAIHGYTF. The CDR3 DNA reads TGTGCCAGCAGCTCACGACAGGGGGCGATACATGGCTACACCTTC.

The chain uses TRBV5-4 and TRBJ2-5; D is ambiguous. This CDR3 is 14 amino acids long. Germline values: CDR1 SGHNT, CDR2 YYREEE (reference sequence). Trimming took off 0 bases at V and 1 base at J, with 7 bases between the two ends. The CDR3, as DNA: TGTGCCAGCAGCTTGGAACAAAGCCAAGAGACCCAGTACTTC. Translation: CASSLEQSQETQYF. Filled out from reference TRBV5-4 and TRBJ2-5, the complete variable domain reads ETGVTQSPTHLIKTRGQQVTLRCSSQSGHNTVSWYQQALGQGPQFIFQYYREEENGRGNFPPRFSGLQFPNYSSELNVNALELDDSALYLCASSLEQSQETQYFGPGTRLLVL.

The genes are TRBV5-4 and TRBJ2-3, with 7 bases that match TRBD2. CDR3 size: 15 residues. The ends lost 3 bases at V and 6 bases at J; junction bases unmatched: 10. Looked up from germline, CDR1 is SGHNT and CDR2 is YYREEE (reference sequence). CDR3 loop: CASSYMAGVGDTQYF. Here the CDR3 DNA reads TGTGCCAGCAGCTATATGGCGGGAGTAGGGGATACGCAGTATTTT.

This rearrangement joins TRBV7-7 to TRBJ2-5, with TRBD1 matching over 8 bases. Per germline, CDR1 SSHAT and CDR2 FNYEAQ (reference sequence). This CDR3 region has 14 residues. J lost 2 bases, V lost 5 bases, and 4 bases had no gene match. The CDR3 bases are TGTGCCAGCAGCGCCGACAGGGGACAAGAGACCCAGTACTTC. Protein sequence: CASSADRGQETQYF.

The sample holds a few counts of this clone. The rearrangement uses TRBV7-2 and TRBJ2-3; TRBD2 matches 7 bases. J gave up 1 base and V 5 bases, and 0 bases lay outside the gene matches. This CDR3 has 13 amino acids. Germline CDR1 SGHTA, CDR2 FQGNSA. The CDR3 spells CASSTSGTDTQYF. The CDR3, as DNA: TGTGCCAGCAGCACTAGCGGCACAGATACGCAGTATTTT. The full variable domain, in which reference TRBV7-2 and TRBJ2-3 provide the parts outside the CDR3, is GAGVSQSPSNKVTEKGKDVELRCDPISGHTALYWYRQSLGQGLEFLIYFQGNSAPDKSGLPSDRFSAERTGGSVSTLTIQRTQQEDSAVYLCASSTSGTDTQYFGPGTRLTVL.

This clone was counted once. The V and J genes are TRBV3-1 (or the pseudogene TRBV3-2) and TRBJ2-3; 8 bases are a match to TRBD2. The V and J ends lost 4 bases and 4 bases, in that order; junction bases with no gene match: 7. There are 15 residues in the CDR3. Looked up from germline, CDR1 is LGHDT and CDR2 is YNNKEL (reference sequence). The CDR3 protein is CASSPGLVPADTQYF. The CDR3 bases are TGTGCCAGCAGCCCGGGACTAGTCCCCGCAGATACGCAGTATTTT.

The gene calls are TRBV3-1 (or the pseudogene TRBV3-2) and TRBJ2-1; 7 bases line up with TRBD1. The length of the CDR3 is 15 residues. Looked up from germline, CDR1 is LGHDT and CDR2 is YNNKEL (reference sequence). V lost 1 base, J lost 9 bases, and 9 bases stayed unmatched. The CDR3 region has the DNA TGTGCCAGCAGCCAAGGCACAGGGGACATAGGTGAGCAGTTCTTC. It codes for CASSQGTGDIGEQFF.

This clone was detected once. This chain joins TRBV24-1 and TRBJ1-2; D unclear. The CDR3 runs to 12 residues. CDR1 KGHDR and CDR2 SFDVKD come from the germline V gene. V gave up 0 bases and J gave up 9 bases, with 7 bases separating them. This chain's CDR3 is CATSDLGLSYTF. CDR3 bases: TGTGCCACCAGTGATTTGGGGCTTAGCTACACCTTC.

The V gene is TRBV9, the J gene TRBJ1-2; 9 bases map to TRBD1. This CDR3 region has 14 residues. CDR1 and CDR2 from the germline V gene are SGDLS and YYNGEE. The V and J ends lost 4 bases and 7 bases, in that order; junction bases with no gene match: 8. The CDR3 sequence: CASSPRDRVIGYTF. In nucleotides, the CDR3 is TGTGCCAGCAGCCCCCGGGACAGGGTTATTGGCTACACCTTC.

CDR3 residues: CASSSSHGGALDEQFF. The CDR3 bases are TGCGCCAGCTCCTCCTCACACGGGGGGGCCCTGGATGAGCAGTTCTTC. This rearrangement joins TRBV4-3 to TRBJ2-1; 8 nucleotides agree with TRBD2. Germline V CDR1 and CDR2: LGHNA, YSLEER. The CDR3 has 16 amino acids. Losses at the gene ends were 8 bases for V and 8 bases for J; bases not matched to a gene: 17.

The chain carries TRBV27 and TRBJ1-6, with no clear D. The length of the CDR3 is 13 residues. Trimming cost V 5 bases and J 9 bases, with 11 bases left between them. Germline V gene data show CDR1 as MNHEY and CDR2 as SMNVEV (reference sequence). CDR3 in DNA: TGTGCCAGCAGTCCCCGAGATCGTTCACCCCTCCACTTT. It translates to CASSPRDRSPLHF.

The chain has TRBV5-1 and TRBJ1-4; D possibly corresponds to TRBD1 (5 bases). Trimming shortened V by 4 bases and J by 8 bases, and 21 bases separated the two germline ends. Germline V lookup: CDR1 SGHRS, CDR2 YFSETQ. This CDR3 is built from 16 residues. The CDR3: CASSLTGVGGREKLFF. DNA of the CDR3: TGCGCCAGCAGCCTCACCGGGGTGGGGGGAAGAGAAAAACTGTTTTTT.

J is TRBJ1-4 and V is TRBV5-1; TRBD1 matches 8 bases. Germline assignment: CDR1 SGHRS and CDR2 YFSETQ. Trimming removed 2 bases from V and 4 bases from J; junction bases left unmatched: 4. The CDR3 totals 15 residues. CDR3 sequence (DNA): TGCGCCAGCAGCTTAACAGGGGGTGGTAATGAAAAACTGTTTTTT. Amino acids: CASSLTGGGNEKLFF.

This clone was counted a few times. This chain joins TRBV18 and TRBJ1-4; 10 bases are a match to TRBD1. V dropped 8 bases and J dropped 5; count of bases not matched to a gene: 8. This CDR3 spans 15 amino acids. Germline V gives CDR1 KGHSH, CDR2 LQKENI. CDR3: CASGRDRGSNEKLFF. DNA for the CDR3: TGTGCCAGCGGCCGGGACAGGGGATCCAATGAAAAACTGTTTTTT.

The chain combines TRBV6-1 with TRBJ2-6, with 8 bases identical to TRBD1. Germline CDR1 and CDR2: MNHNS and SASEGT. Germline trimming cut 0 bases from V and 0 bases from J; bases unmatched to any gene: 7. There are 19 residues in the CDR3. The CDR3 is CASSEAQGAIGSGANVLTF. The CDR3 coding sequence is TGTGCCAGCAGTGAAGCGCAGGGGGCTATAGGCTCTGGGGCCAACGTCCTGACTTTC.

This clone was seen a single time. The chain recombines TRBV28 with TRBJ1-2; 9 bases fit TRBD1. The CDR3 totals 13 residues. Germline V gene lookup returns CDR1 MDHEN and CDR2 SYDVKM. V gave up 7 bases and J gave up 6 bases; unmatched junction bases: 6. The CDR3 reads CASNNRGRDGYTF. CDR3 coding DNA: TGTGCCAGCAATAACAGGGGGCGAGATGGCTACACCTTC.

This chain links TRBV18 with TRBJ1-5; the match to TRBD1 covers 10 bases. With V trimmed by 2 bases and J by 3 bases, 4 bases remained unmatched. This CDR3 is 16 amino acids long. Germline CDR1 KGHSH, CDR2 LQKENI. The CDR3 DNA follows: TGTGCCAGCTCACCATCCGGGACAGGGGTCAATCAGCCCCAGCATTTT. Its protein product is CASSPSGTGVNQPQHF.

The chain couples TRBV7-9 to TRBJ1-5; D gene ambiguous. The V end was cut by 2 bases, the J end by 11 bases, with 13 bases between. The CDR3 covers 13 residues. From germline, CDR1 is SEHNR and CDR2 FQNEAQ (reference sequence). The CDR3 protein is CASSLSAAGSQHF. CDR3 DNA sequence: TGTGCCAGCAGCTTATCGGCTGCGGGGTCCCAGCATTTT.

Points on this clone: An end of the junction does not agree with germline; a read error may underlie this. The same CDR3 arises from other DNA sequences in this sample as well. The chain recombines TRBV7-2 with TRBJ1-2; 7 positions match TRBD1. This CDR3 contains 13 residues. Germline assignment: CDR1 SGHTA and CDR2 FQGNSA. The CDR3 DNA sequence: TGTGCCAGCAGTTTAGACAGGGACTATGGCTACACCTTC. Encoded protein: CASSLDRDYGYTF.

The chain is built from TRBV5-1 and TRBJ1-3; 10 bases agree with TRBD1. V lost 1 base to trimming and J lost 2 bases; unmatched junction nucleotides: 9. The CDR3 consists of 18 residues. Germline V gene data show CDR1 as SGHRS and CDR2 as YFSETQ. The chain's CDR3 is CASSLRMRQGAPGNTIYF. The CDR3 region has the DNA TGCGCCAGCAGCTTGCGTATGAGACAGGGGGCGCCTGGAAACACCATATATTTT.

The V call is TRBV19, the J call TRBJ1-5, with D hard to call. Trimming shortened V by 6 bases and J by 3 bases, and 9 bases separated the two germline ends. CDR1 LNHDA and CDR2 SQIVND come from the germline V gene (reference sequence). This CDR3 comprises 13 residues. Written as DNA, the CDR3 is TGTGCCAGTAGCCGGGATTTCAATCAGCCCCAGCATTTT. This codes for CASSRDFNQPQHF.

This rearrangement joins TRBV4-3 to TRBJ1-2; maybe TRBD1 (5 bases). The germline V gene encodes CDR1 LGHNA and CDR2 YSLEER. The CDR3 length is 15 residues. The V gene lost 0 bases and the J gene lost 3 bases, with 11 bases spanning the gap. The CDR3 reads CASSQDKQVDYGYTF. DNA for the CDR3: TGCGCCAGCAGCCAAGATAAACAGGTCGACTATGGCTACACCTTC.

This chain connects TRBV28 to TRBJ1-2; 8 bases match TRBD1. The CDR3 runs 16 residues. V lost 2 bases, J lost 2 bases, and 7 bases stayed unmatched. Germline values: CDR1 MDHEN, CDR2 SYDVKM. The CDR3 region is CASSLPQGGRNYGYTF. CDR3 DNA: TGTGCCAGCAGTTTACCACAGGGGGGAAGGAACTATGGCTACACCTTC.

V and J are TRBV3-1 (or the pseudogene TRBV3-2) and TRBJ2-7; TRBD1 matches 10 bases. The CDR3 extends over 16 amino acids. The germline V gene has CDR1 LGHDT and CDR2 YNNKEL (reference sequence). The trim removed 4 bases at V and 3 bases at J, leaving 9 bases unmatched. CDR3 nucleotides: TGTGCCAGCAGCCGTAGATCGGGACAGGGGTACTACGAGCAGTACTTC. The encoded protein is CASSRRSGQGYYEQYF.

V is TRBV25-1 and J is TRBJ1-2; possibly TRBD1 for D (5 bases). Germline CDR1 MGHDK, CDR2 SYGVNS. Trimming shortened V by 1 base and J by 7 bases, and 16 bases separated the two germline ends. There are 15 residues in the CDR3. The CDR3 sequence is CASSESLPDSSGYTF. The CDR3 coding sequence is TGTGCCAGCAGTGAATCCCTCCCTGACAGTTCTGGCTACACCTTC.